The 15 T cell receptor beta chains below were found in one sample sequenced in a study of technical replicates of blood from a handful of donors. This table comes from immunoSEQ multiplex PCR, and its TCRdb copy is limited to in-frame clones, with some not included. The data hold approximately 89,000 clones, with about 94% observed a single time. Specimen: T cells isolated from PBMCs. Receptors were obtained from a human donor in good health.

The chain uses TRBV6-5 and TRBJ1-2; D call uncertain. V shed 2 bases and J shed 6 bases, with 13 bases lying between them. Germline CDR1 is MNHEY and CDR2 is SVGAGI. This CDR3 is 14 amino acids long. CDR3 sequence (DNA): TGTGCCAGCAGTTACCAGCTAGGGAGAGATGGCTACACCTTC. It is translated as CASSYQLGRDGYTF.

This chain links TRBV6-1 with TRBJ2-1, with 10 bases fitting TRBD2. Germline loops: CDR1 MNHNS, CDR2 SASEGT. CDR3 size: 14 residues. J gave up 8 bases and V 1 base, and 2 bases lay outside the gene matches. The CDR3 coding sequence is TGTGCCAGCAGTGAAGGGACTAGCGGTGATGAGCAGTTCTTC. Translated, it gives CASSEGTSGDEQFF.

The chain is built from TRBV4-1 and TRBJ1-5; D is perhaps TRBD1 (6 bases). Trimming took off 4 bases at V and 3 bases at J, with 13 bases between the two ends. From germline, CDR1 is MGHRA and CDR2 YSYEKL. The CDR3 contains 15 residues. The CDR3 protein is CASSRTQGNNQPQHF. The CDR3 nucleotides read TGCGCCAGCAGCCGGACTCAGGGGAACAATCAGCCCCAGCATTTT.

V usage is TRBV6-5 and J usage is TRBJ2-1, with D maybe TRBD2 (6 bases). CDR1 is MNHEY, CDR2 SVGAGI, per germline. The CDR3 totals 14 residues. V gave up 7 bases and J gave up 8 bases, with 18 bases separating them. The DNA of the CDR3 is TGTGCCAGCAATCGACTAGGAGGGAACGATGAGCAGTTCTTC. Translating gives CASNRLGGNDEQFF.

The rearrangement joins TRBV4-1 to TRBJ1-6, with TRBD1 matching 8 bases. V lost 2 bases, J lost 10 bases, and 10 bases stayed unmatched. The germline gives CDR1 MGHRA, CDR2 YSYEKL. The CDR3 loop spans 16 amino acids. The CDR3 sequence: CASSQLPGQGSSPLHF. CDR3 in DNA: TGCGCCAGCAGCCAACTACCCGGACAGGGCTCCTCACCCCTCCACTTT.

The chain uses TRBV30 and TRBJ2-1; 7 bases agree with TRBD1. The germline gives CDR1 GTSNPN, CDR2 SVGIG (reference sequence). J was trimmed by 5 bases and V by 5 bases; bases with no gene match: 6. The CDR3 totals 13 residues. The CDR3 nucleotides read TGTGCCTGGGACAGGGCAATTCACAATGAGCAGTTCTTC. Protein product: CAWDRAIHNEQFF.

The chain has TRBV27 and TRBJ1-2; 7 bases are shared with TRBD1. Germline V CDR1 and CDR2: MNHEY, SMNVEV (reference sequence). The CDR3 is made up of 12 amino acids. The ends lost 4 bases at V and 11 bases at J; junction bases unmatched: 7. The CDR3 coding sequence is TGTGCCAGCAGTTCCACAGGGGAAGGATACACCTTC. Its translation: CASSSTGEGYTF.

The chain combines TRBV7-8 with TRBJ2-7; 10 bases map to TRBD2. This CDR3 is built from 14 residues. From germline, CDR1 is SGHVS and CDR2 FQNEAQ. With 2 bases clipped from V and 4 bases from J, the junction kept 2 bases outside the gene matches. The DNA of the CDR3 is TGTGCCAGCAGCTTAACTAGCGGGAAGTACGAGCAGTACTTC. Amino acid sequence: CASSLTSGKYEQYF.

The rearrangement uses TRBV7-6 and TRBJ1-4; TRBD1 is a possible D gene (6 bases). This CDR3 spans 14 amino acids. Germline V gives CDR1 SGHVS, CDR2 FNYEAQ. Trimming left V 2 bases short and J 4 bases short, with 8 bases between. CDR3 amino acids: CASSLRGFNEKLFF. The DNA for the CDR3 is TGTGCCAGCAGCTTAAGGGGGTTTAATGAAAAACTGTTTTTT.

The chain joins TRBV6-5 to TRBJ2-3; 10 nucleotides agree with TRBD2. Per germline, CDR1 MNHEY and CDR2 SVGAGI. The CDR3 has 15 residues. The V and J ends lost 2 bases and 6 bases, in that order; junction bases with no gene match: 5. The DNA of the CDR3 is TGTGCCAGCAGTTACGGGTCTAGCGGGGGTGATACGCAGTATTTT. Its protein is CASSYGSSGGDTQYF.

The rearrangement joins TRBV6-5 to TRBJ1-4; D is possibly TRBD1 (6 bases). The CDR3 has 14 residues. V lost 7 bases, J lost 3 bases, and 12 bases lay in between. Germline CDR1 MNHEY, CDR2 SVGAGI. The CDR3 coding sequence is TGTGCCAGCAACACAGGGATCCCTAATGAAAAACTGTTTTTT. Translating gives CASNTGIPNEKLFF.

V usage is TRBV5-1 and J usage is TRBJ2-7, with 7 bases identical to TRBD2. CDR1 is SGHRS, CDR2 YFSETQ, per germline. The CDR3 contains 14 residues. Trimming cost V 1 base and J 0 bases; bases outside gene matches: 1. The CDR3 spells CASSLTSVSYEQYF. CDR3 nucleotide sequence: TGCGCCAGCAGCTTGACTAGCGTCTCCTACGAGCAGTACTTC.

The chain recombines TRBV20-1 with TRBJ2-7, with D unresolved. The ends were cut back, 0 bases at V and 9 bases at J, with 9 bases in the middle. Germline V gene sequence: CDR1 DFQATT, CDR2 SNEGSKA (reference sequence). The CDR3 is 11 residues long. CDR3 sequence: CSARDYSGQYF. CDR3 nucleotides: TGCAGTGCTAGAGATTACAGTGGGCAGTACTTC.

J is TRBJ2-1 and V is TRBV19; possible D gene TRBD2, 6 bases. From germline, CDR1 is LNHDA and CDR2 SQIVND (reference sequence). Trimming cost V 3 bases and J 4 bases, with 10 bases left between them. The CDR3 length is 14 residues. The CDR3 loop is CASSIPGVYNEQFF. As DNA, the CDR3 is TGTGCCAGTAGTATTCCGGGGGTTTACAATGAGCAGTTCTTC. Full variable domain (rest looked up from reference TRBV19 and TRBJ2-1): DGGITQSPKYLFRKEGQNVTLSCEQNLNHDAMYWYRQDPGQGLRLIYYSQIVNDFQKGDIAEGYSVSREKKESFPLTVTSAQKNPTAFYLCASSIPGVYNEQFFGPGTRLTVL.

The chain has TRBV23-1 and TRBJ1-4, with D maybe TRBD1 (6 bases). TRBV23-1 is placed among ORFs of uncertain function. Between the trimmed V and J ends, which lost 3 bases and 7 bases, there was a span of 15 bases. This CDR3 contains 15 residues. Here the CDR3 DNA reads TGCGCCAGCAGTCATCGGGACACGGGATTTGAAAAACTGTTTTTT. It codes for CASSHRDTGFEKLFF.